This TCR beta chain was observed in a study of cytomegalovirus exposure and HLA in healthy donors. Whole-study findings and limits: Donors were assumed by presence/absence analyses to have roughly uniform sequencing depth. In an earlier analysis, most TCR beta V segments were productive about 87% or about 30% of the time.

The PCR was carried out with 60 Vbeta primers and 13 Jbeta primers. Data came from immunoSEQ multiplex PCR; TCRdb stores just in-frame clones and leaves some out. Altogether some 140,000 clones are present, approximately 79% being singletons, with the ten largest covering 8.8%. After removal of 0 bases from V and 7 bases from J, the junction contained 11 bases not matched to a gene. The length of the CDR3 is 16 residues. In germline, CDR1 is SGHNT, CDR2 YYREEE (reference sequence). On this clone: The antigen remains undetermined.

Sequencing was done on a sample of PBMCs. The chain links TRBV5-4 to TRBJ1-2, with TRBD1 identical over 8 bases. The clonotype comes from a woman aged 45-60 years in good health and CMV-seropositive. The CDR3 nucleotides are TGTGCCAGCAGCTTGGAAACCCCCGGACAGGGTCCTGGCTACACCTTC. Encoded protein: CASSLETPGQGPGYTF.